This T cell receptor beta chain was found in a study of vaccination and CD4 T cells after COVID-19. Cultured CD4+ T-cell DNA underwent Oncomine TCR Beta short-read sequencing. It was from cultured CD4+ T cells that genomic DNA was extracted. TCRdb ran MiXCR on the PCR reads and lists one entry per CDR3 protein. The data contain about 11,000 distinct CDR3 sequences, about three quarters of them singletons. A note on this clonotype: The antigen remains undetermined.

In germline, CDR1 is LNHDA, CDR2 SQIVND (reference sequence). Deletions cut 5 bases from V and 0 bases from J, with 13 bases between. The CDR3 runs 15 residues. Treatment given: roughly ten-day PBMC culture with coronavirus spike peptide pools or control peptides (ViraFEST assay). Half the medium was replaced with fresh IL-2 medium on days 3 and 7. The sequence was collected from a human donor who had recovered from COVID-19. The chain carries TRBV19 and TRBJ1-2; possibly TRBD1 for D (6 bases). Source material: CD4+ T cells from blood, cultured in vitro. CDR3: CASSEGTLPNYGYTF. CDR3 nucleotide sequence: TGTGCCAGTAGTGAAGGGACACTACCTAACTATGGCTACACCTTC. The full variable domain, completed using reference TRBV19 and TRBJ1-2, is DGGITQSPKYLFRKEGQNVTLSCEQNLNHDAMYWYRQDPGQGLRLIYYSQIVNDFQKGDIAEGYSVSREKKESFPLTVTSAQKNPTAFYLCASSEGTLPNYGYTFGSGTRLTVV.